This passage covers 5 T cell receptor beta chains from one sample sequenced in a study of cytomegalovirus exposure and HLA in healthy donors (dated by TCRdb to 2016 to 2017). The protocol used for the library was the immunoSEQ multiplex PCR assay. What TCRdb holds here is the immuneACCESS table cut down to in-frame rearrangements. Part of the clones is not present; checked against another copy, under half of the missing clones reflect an unresolved V gene, and the others are unexplained. Counted in this sample were under 250,000 clones; around 87% of them appeared once. Jointly, the top ten make up 1.5% to 2.5% of the sample. Sequences were obtained from PBMCs. The receptors come from a woman aged 18-29 years in good health and CMV-seropositive.

CDR3 nucleotide sequence: TGTGCCAGCAGCCTAGGGGCCACTTTCGATGAAAAACTGTTTTTT. Translation: CASSLGATFDEKLFF. This chain links TRBV7-9 with TRBJ1-4; a possible D gene is TRBD1 (5 bases). This CDR3 contains 15 residues. CDR1 is SEHNR, CDR2 FQNEAQ, per germline (reference sequence). Trimming pared 5 bases from V and 6 bases from J, leaving 16 bases between.

This clone was picked up one time. This sequence joins TRBV6-1 and TRBJ2-7; 7 bases line up with TRBD1. This CDR3 region has 15 residues. The germline V gene encodes CDR1 MNHNS and CDR2 SASEGT. The V gene end was trimmed by 4 bases and the J gene end by 5 bases; junction bases not matched to a gene: 11. CDR3 coding DNA: TGTGCCAGCAGTGGTAGACAGGGCAACAGTCACGAGCAGTACTTC. Protein: CASSGRQGNSHEQYF.

This chain joins TRBV5-4 and TRBJ2-7, with 10 bases fitting TRBD1. In germline, CDR1 is SGHNT, CDR2 YYREEE (reference sequence). The ends lost 4 bases at V and 3 bases at J; junction bases unmatched: 7. This CDR3 has 15 amino acids. CDR3 sequence reads: CASSIGTGVVYEQYF. The CDR3 DNA sequence: TGTGCCAGCAGCATCGGGACAGGGGTTGTCTACGAGCAGTACTTC.

This clone was recorded once. V is TRBV7-6 and J is TRBJ1-5; D unclear. CDR1 and CDR2 from the germline V gene are SGHVS and FNYEAQ. Trimming took 1 base from V and 6 from J, leaving 7 bases between them. The CDR3 length is 13 residues. CDR3 region: CASSLGGSQPQHF. The CDR3 DNA reads as TGTGCCAGCAGCTTAGGCGGTAGTCAGCCCCAGCATTTT.

This clone was observed a few times. CDR3 sequence (DNA): TGTGCCAGCAGCCCCGGACAGGGACGTTTGTCCGGGGAGCTGTTTTTT. Translation: CASSPGQGRLSGELFF. The chain carries TRBV7-6 and TRBJ2-2; TRBD1 matches at 8 bases. After removal of 5 bases from V and 6 bases from J, the junction contained 11 bases not matched to a gene. The CDR3 consists of 16 residues. Germline loops: CDR1 SGHVS, CDR2 FNYEAQ.